This T cell receptor (beta chain) appears in the sequencing data of a study of human T cells and chemical hapten exposure. Authors' processing steps: Individual samples carried between roughly 23,224 and 700,000 TCRs, with 95,638 as the median. One entry per CDR3 protein results from TCRdb running MiXCR on the RACE reads. In this record, the V and J calls reflect TCRdb's handling and not the investigators' own analysis. There are approximately 180,000 distinct CDR3 sequences in the sample; about 31% occur only once, and 2.9% lies in the top ten. Trimming pared 5 bases from V and 8 bases from J, leaving 19 bases between. Germline loops: CDR1 DFQATT, CDR2 SNEGSKA (reference sequence). The CDR3 totals 15 residues. This clonotype appeared once. Time point: pre-sensitization, week 0. Treatment indicated: therapeutic diphenylcyclopropenone sensitization with weekly scalp DPC.

The receptor was derived from a woman aged 25 to 39 with alopecia areata. Some clones in this sample may be carry-over from other donors' samples. The sample consisted of whole blood, taken in connection with sensitization to the hapten diphenylcyclopropenone (DPC). The chain employs TRBV20-1 and TRBJ1-6; TRBD1 is a possible D gene (5 bases). The CDR3 reads CSAEAGWGRDSPLHF. The CDR3 bases are TGCAGTGCTGAAGCAGGGTGGGGGAGGGATTCACCCCTCCACTTT.